These 5 T cell receptor beta chains were all obtained from the same sample, sequenced in a study of blood T cell repertoires in COVID-19. TCRdb keeps only in-frame clones here, not all; method: immunoSEQ multiplex PCR. This table holds about 400,000 clones, about 90% found once. The sequenced material came from PBMCs or T cells enriched from blood (not recorded which). These receptors came from a woman under 40 who had recovered from COVID-19.

The chain links TRBV30 to TRBJ2-7; D gene unclear. This CDR3 region has 12 residues. Germline values: CDR1 GTSNPN, CDR2 SVGIG (reference sequence). Trimming stripped 3 bases from V and 0 bases from J, with 6 bases between. The CDR3 bases are TGTGCCTGGAGAGGCGGCTCCTACGAGCAGTACTTC. Translating gives CAWRGGSYEQYF.

The chain combines TRBV29-1 with TRBJ1-2; possible D gene TRBD1, 6 bases. The germline CDR1 and CDR2 sequences are SQVTM and ANQGSEA. V was clipped by 0 bases and J by 3 bases, with 8 bases between them. CDR3 size: 13 residues. The CDR3 here is CSVEDRGHYGYTF. In DNA, the CDR3 is TGCAGCGTTGAAGACAGGGGTCACTATGGCTACACCTTC. The full variable domain, rest sourced from reference TRBV29-1 and TRBJ1-2, is SAVISQKPSRDICQRGTSLTIQCQVDSQVTMMFWYRQQPGQSLTLIATANQGSEATYESGFVIDKFPISRPNLTFSTLTVSNMSPEDSSIYLCSVEDRGHYGYTFGSGTRLTVV.

This chain connects TRBV28 to TRBJ2-1, with 10 bases lining up with TRBD2. J was trimmed by 13 bases and V by 5 bases; bases with no gene match: 5. Per germline, CDR1 MDHEN and CDR2 SYDVKM. The CDR3 covers 12 residues. The CDR3 nucleotides read TGTGCCAGCAGTGAGACTAGCGGGTTTCAGTTCTTC. Its protein is CASSETSGFQFF.

The V gene is TRBV6-6, the J gene TRBJ2-1, with 12 bases that match TRBD2. V lost 5 bases to trimming and J lost 6 bases; unmatched junction nucleotides: 14. From germline, CDR1 is MNHNY and CDR2 SVGAGI (reference sequence). CDR3 size: 18 residues. The CDR3 is CASSQTGTGTSGFNEQFF. The DNA for the CDR3 is TGTGCCAGCAGTCAGACCGGGACCGGGACTAGCGGGTTCAATGAGCAGTTCTTC.

With respect to this clone: This sample includes further DNA sequences coding for the same CDR3. This sequence joins TRBV7-3 and TRBJ2-1; the match to TRBD2 covers 11 bases. CDR3 size: 15 residues. Germline V gene lookup returns CDR1 SGHTA and CDR2 FQGTGA. With V trimmed by 5 bases and J by 4 bases, 4 bases remained unmatched. The CDR3 region is CASSLSGRAYNEQFF. The CDR3 DNA follows: TGTGCCAGCAGCCTTAGCGGGAGGGCTTACAATGAGCAGTTCTTC.